This T cell receptor (beta chain) was documented in a study of T cell repertoires in cytomegalovirus infection. Study details: TCR beta signatures that were public indicated CMV infection and matching HLA type.

Notes on the study in general: Cumulative frequency of public TCR beta families picked out carriers of CMV plus the relevant HLA. HLA-C-restricted CMV-specific TCR beta clonotypes were dominant in the ex vivo response.

TCRdb used MiXCR to reprocess the reads, holding one entry per CDR3 protein. This sample has hundreds of thousands of distinct CDR3 sequences; around 24% occur once, and the top ten carry roughly 8%. The CDR3 consists of 16 residues. The germline V gene encodes CDR1 MNHEY and CDR2 SVGEGT. V shed 2 bases and J shed 0 bases, with 8 bases lying between them. The sample holds a few counts of this clonotype. Its antigen is not known. The sequenced sample consisted of CD8+ T cells from PBMCs. This TCR was sampled from a human donor in good health (CMV status not recorded). Some clones in this sample may be carry-over from other donors' samples. The V and J genes are TRBV6-2 or TRBV6-3 and TRBJ2-6; no definite D call. The CDR3 region has the DNA TGTGCCAGCAGTTACAGCAGGAACTCTGGGGCCAACGTCCTGACTTTC. Amino acids: CASSYSRNSGANVLTF.